This is a list of T cell receptor beta chains from one sample in a study of siplizumab effects on memory and regulatory T cells. Libraries were prepared by immunoSEQ multiplex PCR; TCRdb keeps only in-frame clonotypes and omits some of them. Here the sample spans 60,000 or so clones, over 85% being singletons. The source material was CD8+ T cells sorted from blood. The receptors here all came from a human donor in good health. Both conserved end residues are trimmed from each CDR3.

>TRBV2
ASPHREGGANVLT
>TRBV4-3
ASSQDFSYNEQF
>TRBV9
ASSEPRAEQF
>TRBV5-6
ASTMTGDLEAF
>TRBV9
ASSPRTQTYNEQF
>TRBV6-5
ASSYGYPDTQY
>TRBV4-2
ASSQGTSGFGRYNEQF
>TRBV4-1
ASSYTSGKTYEQY
>TRBV2
ASSEGRGETQY
>TRBV7-9
ASSLELAGENEQF
>TRBV27
ASRGQGVSSGRVEQY
>TRBV19
ASSPRQGVEKLF
>TRBV6-5
ASSYSTGTDQPQH
>TRBV11-2
ASSYDNEQF
>TRBV7-9
ASSTTGAQAF
>TRBV7-8
ASSLIGGGRETQY
>TRBV28
ASSSNTEAF
>TRBV6-5
ASSIGRTYEQY
>TRBV7-9
ASSHPRQGVTKNIQY
>TRBV15
ATMLGGLNTEAF
>TRBV13
ASSLGHPEAQY
>TRBV14
ASSERLYLGPEKLF
>TRBV19
ASTVETSMNTEAF
>TRBV9
ASSHREGSDTQY
>TRBV5-4
ASSLALAGVGEQF
>TRBV28
ASSLQGASEKLF
>TRBV7-3
ASSVTLAGAFNEQF
>TRBV30
AWTEDRINQPQH
>TRBV9
ASSVAGPGTEAF
>TRBV9
ASSGSYGYT
>TRBV28
ASSFGTSGSFEQF
>TRBV30
AWSVVGDNYGYT
>TRBV7-2
ASSLAAMQGQGYT
>TRBV19
ASSIAYGPYNEQF
>TRBV9
ASSVGVAQPQH
>TRBV6-6
ASSFDWGTEAF
>TRBV7-2
ASSLTGPEQY
>TRBV6-5
ASSYTGQAYEQY
>TRBV4-1
ASSHAWGAGGYT
>TRBV7-3
ASSFTGGEQY
>TRBV19
ASSSAGGFYEQF
>TRBV7-2
ASSLVGVNSYEQY
>TRBV9
ASSETGGLTYNEQF
>TRBV6-1
ASSEQGHYGYT
>TRBV7-9
ASSSRTELF